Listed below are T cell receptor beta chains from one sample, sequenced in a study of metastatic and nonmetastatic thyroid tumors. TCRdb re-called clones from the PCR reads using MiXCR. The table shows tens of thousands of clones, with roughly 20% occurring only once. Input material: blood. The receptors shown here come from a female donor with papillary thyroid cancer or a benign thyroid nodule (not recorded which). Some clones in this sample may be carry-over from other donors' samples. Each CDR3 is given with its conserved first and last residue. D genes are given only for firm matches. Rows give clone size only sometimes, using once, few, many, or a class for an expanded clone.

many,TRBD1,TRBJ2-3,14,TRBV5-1,TGCGCCAGCAGCTTCGGACAGGGGGAAGATACGCAGTATTTT,CASSFGQGEDTQYF
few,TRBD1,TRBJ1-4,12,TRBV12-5,TGTGGCTCGACAGGGGTTAATGAAAAACTGTTTTTT,CGSTGVNEKLFF
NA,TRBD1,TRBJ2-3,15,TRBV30,TGTGCCTGGACCCTCGTTCAGGGGGTTGAGGTTACGCAGTATTTT,CAWTLVQGVEVTQYF
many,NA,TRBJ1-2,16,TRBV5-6,TGTGCCAGCAGCTTGGCAGCCGTCCCCTATTATTATGGCTACACCTTC,CASSLAAVPYYYGYTF
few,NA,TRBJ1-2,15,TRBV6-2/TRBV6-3,TGTGCCAGCAGTTACTGGTGGCGGCGAGTCGAAGGCTACACCTTC,CASSYWWRRVEGYTF
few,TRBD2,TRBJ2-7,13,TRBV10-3,TGTGCCATCAGTGGGACTAGTAGAGGCGAGCAGTACTTC,CAISGTSRGEQYF
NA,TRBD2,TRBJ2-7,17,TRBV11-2,TGTGCCAGCAGCCCGGGTAGCGGGAGGGCCTTGTCCTACGAGCAGTACTTC,CASSPGSGRALSYEQYF
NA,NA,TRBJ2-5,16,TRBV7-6,TGTGCCAGCAGCTTAGTTGTTCCGGGAGTAGGAGAGACCCAGTACTTC,CASSLVVPGVGETQYF
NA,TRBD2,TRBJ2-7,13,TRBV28,TGTGCCAGCAGTTTGGTAGCGGGGTACGAGCAGTACTTC,CASSLVAGYEQYF
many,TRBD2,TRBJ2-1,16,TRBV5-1,TGCGCCAGCAGCTTGGTGGGCGGGAGGCTTTACAATGAGCAGTTCTTC,CASSLVGGRLYNEQFF
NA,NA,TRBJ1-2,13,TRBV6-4,TGTGCTAGCAGTGATTCTGGGAACTATGGCTACACCTTC,CASSDSGNYGYTF
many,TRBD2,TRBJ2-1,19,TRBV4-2,TGTGCCAGCAGCCAATGGTTCCTTGCGGGAGGTACAACCGACAATGAGCAGTTCTTC,CASSQWFLAGGTTDNEQFF
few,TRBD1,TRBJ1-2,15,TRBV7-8,TGTGCCAGCAGCGCGGGACAGGGGCTGGTCTATTGCTACACCTTC,CASSAGQGLVYCYTF
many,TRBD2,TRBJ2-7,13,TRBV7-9,TGTGCCAGCAGCCTAGCGGGGTCCGACGAGCAGTACTTC,CASSLAGSDEQYF
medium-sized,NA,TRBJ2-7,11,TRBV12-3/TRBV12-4,TGTGCCAGCAGTTTACTTTACGAGCAGTACTTC,CASSLLYEQYF
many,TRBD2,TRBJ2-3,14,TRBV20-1,TGCAGTGCTCCCATAGCGGGAGCGGATGATACGCAGTATTTT,CSAPIAGADDTQYF
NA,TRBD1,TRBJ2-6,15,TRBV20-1,TGCAGTGCAATCGGGACAGGGTCTGGGGCCAACGTCTTTACTTTC,CSAIGTGSGANVFTF